The TCR beta chain under discussion was sequenced for a study of T cell responses to AZD1222 COVID-19 vaccine. The study's findings and limits: Epitopes outside B.1.351 and B.1.1.7 mutated regions reportedly drew nearly half of spike TCRs. Clonal diversity was possibly underestimated; the donors were predominantly white British and more often female.

Looked up from germline, CDR1 is SGDLS and CDR2 is YYNGEE. CDR3 length equals 17 residues. Trimming cost V 0 bases and J 0 bases, with 13 bases left between them. The repertoire was sequenced with immunoSEQ multiplex PCR; TCRdb's copy has only in-frame clones and lacks some. The repertoire consists of some 120,000 clones, with 84% occurring once and the leading ten covering around a quarter. To note about this clone: Its antigen is not identified.

Combined were second doses at about 4 or about 12 weeks. The source of this sequence is an adult who received the AZD1222 COVID-19 vaccine. This chain uses TRBV9 with TRBJ2-1, with a tentative D call TRBD2 (7 bases). Sample: peripheral blood, taken 28 days after the second AZD1222 dose. CDR3 nucleotide sequence: TGTGCCAGCAGCGTAGTGGGGGGGGCAACCTCCTACAATGAGCAGTTCTTC. Translating gives CASSVVGGATSYNEQFF.